The present TCR beta chain was sequenced within a study of T cell responses to AZD1222 COVID-19 vaccine. Sequencing was performed with immunoSEQ multiplex PCR; in TCRdb, only in-frame clones are kept and a portion is missing. The sample has about 60,000 clones; around 84% are singletons. Study results and limitations: Spike as a whole was targeted by vaccine-associated CD4 TCRs, dominant at 160-218 and 743-854. Spike-specific TCR depth and breadth grew after two AZD1222 doses. Mostly white British, mostly female donors; authors suggested clonal diversity may be underestimated. All repertoire sampling was performed exclusively after the peak T cell response.

The germline CDR1 and CDR2 sequences are LNHDA and SQIVND (reference sequence). The CDR3 is made up of 15 amino acids. V was trimmed by 6 bases and J by 0 bases, leaving 12 bases between them. Regarding this clone: Its antigen is as yet unknown.

This TCR derives from an adult in good health. The J gene is TRBJ1-5, the V gene TRBV19; possible D gene TRBD1, 6 bases. This specimen consisted of peripheral blood, obtained on day 0 of AZD1222 vaccination. The CDR3 protein is CASSSGQFSNQPQHF. Here the CDR3 DNA reads TGTGCCAGTAGCTCTGGACAGTTTAGCAATCAGCCCCAGCATTTT.